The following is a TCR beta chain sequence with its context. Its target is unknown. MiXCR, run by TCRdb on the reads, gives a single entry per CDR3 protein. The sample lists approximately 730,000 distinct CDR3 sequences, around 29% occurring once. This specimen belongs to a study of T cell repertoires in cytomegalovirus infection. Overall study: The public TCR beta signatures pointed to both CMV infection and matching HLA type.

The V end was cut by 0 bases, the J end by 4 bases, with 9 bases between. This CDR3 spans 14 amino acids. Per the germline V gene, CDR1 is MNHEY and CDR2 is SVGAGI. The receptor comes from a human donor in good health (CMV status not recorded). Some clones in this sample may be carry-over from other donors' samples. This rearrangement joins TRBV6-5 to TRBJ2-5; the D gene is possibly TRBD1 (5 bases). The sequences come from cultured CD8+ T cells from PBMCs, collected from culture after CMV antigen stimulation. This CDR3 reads CASSYSAGRETQYF. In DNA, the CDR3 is TGTGCCAGCAGTTACTCCGCAGGGCGAGAGACCCAGTACTTC.